This T cell receptor beta chain stems from a study of blood T cell repertoires in COVID-19. About the study: Samples representing acute and convalescent COVID-19 were sourced from the United States, Italy and Spain. Nucleic acid was either cDNA or gDNA, and it came from T cells, B-cell-depleted T cells, or PBMCs.

The V gene's germline CDR1 is LNHDA and CDR2 SQIVND (reference sequence). This CDR3 is built from 14 residues. V dropped 8 bases and J dropped 4; count of bases not matched to a gene: 10. In the original processing: Amplification of reference gene primers provided the estimated nucleated cell counts. Here immunoSEQ multiplex PCR was the method, and the copy in TCRdb shows in-frame clones only, minus some. That table is the source of V, J and clone size, and D and trimming were worked out from the DNA. The data show about 37,000 clones, over 75% seen once. The chain joins TRBV19 to TRBJ1-2, with TRBD1 identical over 7 bases. Sequenced input: peripheral blood. The sequence derives from a human donor in a cohort sampled during active COVID-19. The CDR3 here is CASDRQGTSYGYTF. CDR3 coding DNA: TGTGCCAGTGACCGACAGGGTACATCCTATGGCTACACCTTC.